This TCR beta chain emerged from a study of cytomegalovirus exposure and HLA in healthy donors. PCR was performed using 60 Vbeta and 13 Jbeta primers. Assay: immunoSEQ multiplex PCR; the TCRdb copy retains only in-frame clones and omits some. This sample has about 130,000 clones; about 70% occur once, and the top ten carry approximately 2.3%. Findings and caveats of the study: Most of the CMV-associated TCR beta chains (in a later analysis) appeared to be HLA-restricted. A later analysis reportedly identified an Asian-associated ancestry cluster as carrying fewer N-insertions than the approximately 710-donor mean.

V was clipped by 1 base and J by 5 bases, with 8 bases between them. This CDR3 spans 13 amino acids. Germline assignment: CDR1 SGHAT and CDR2 FQNNGV. With respect to this clone: Its antigen is as yet unknown.

Sequences were obtained from PBMCs. This sequence was found in a woman in her fifties or sixties in good health and CMV-seropositive. V usage is TRBV11-2 and J usage is TRBJ1-1; unclear D gene. As DNA, the CDR3 is TGTGCCAGCAGCTTAGTAGGGAGTACTGAAGCTTTCTTT. Translation: CASSLVGSTEAFF.